This is a list of T cell receptor beta chains from one sample in a study of blood T cell repertoires in COVID-19. Produced via immunoSEQ multiplex PCR; TCRdb's table is partial and in-frame only. The sample has roughly 400,000 clones; about 88% are singletons. Sequencing input: PBMCs or T cells enriched from blood (not recorded which). The receptors originated from a woman aged 18-29 years who had been exposed to COVID-19. Each CDR3 is given with its conserved first and last residue. Each record gives: CDR3 length, clone size, J gene, V gene, D gene, CDR3 DNA, CDR3 protein. A D gene is named only where the DNA matches it firmly. Expanded clones get a size class; other rows say once, few or many, or leave the size out.

15 | NA | TRBJ2-7 | TRBV5-1 | TRBD2 | TGCGCCAGCAGCGTGGGGGGACTAGCGGGAGGCGAGCAGTACTTC | CASSVGGLAGGEQYF
16 | NA | TRBJ2-5 | TRBV3-1/TRBV3-2 | TRBD2 | TGTGCCAGCAGCCGAGCCCTAGCGGGAGGGGGTGAGACCCAGTACTTC | CASSRALAGGGETQYF
14 | NA | TRBJ2-7 | TRBV27 | NA | TGTGCCAGCACCTCTGGGGCAGGGCGAAACGAGCAGTACTTC | CASTSGAGRNEQYF
12 | NA | TRBJ1-1 | TRBV30 | TRBD1 | TGTGCCTGGAGTCCGGGACAGGGGGAAGCTTTCTTT | CAWSPGQGEAFF
17 | NA | TRBJ1-1 | TRBV3-1/TRBV3-2 | TRBD1 | TGTGCCAGCAGCCAAGGGGGAAACCGGGACAGGGGTATTGAAGCTTTCTTT | CASSQGGNRDRGIEAFF
13 | NA | TRBJ2-5 | TRBV6-5 | TRBD1 | TGTGCCAGCAGTCAGACAGGGCAAGAGACCCAGTACTTC | CASSQTGQETQYF
13 | NA | TRBJ1-1 | TRBV3-1/TRBV3-2 | NA | TGTGCCAGCAGCCAGGTGACAGGACGCCAAGCTTTCTTT | CASSQVTGRQAFF
13 | NA | TRBJ2-7 | TRBV12-3/TRBV12-4 | NA | TGTGCCAGCAGCCCCGGACAGCGCTACGAGCAGTACTTC | CASSPGQRYEQYF
14 | once | TRBJ2-7 | TRBV9 | NA | TGTGCCAGCAGCGTAGGTCGGGGTTGGGACGAGCAGTACTTC | CASSVGRGWDEQYF
17 | NA | TRBJ2-3 | TRBV25-1 | NA | TGTGCCAGCAGTGAAGGGGGAACAGGGCTCTCGACAGATACGCAGTATTTT | CASSEGGTGLSTDTQYF
13 | NA | TRBJ2-1 | TRBV27 | NA | TGTGCCAGCAGTCAGGACAGTTACAATGAGCAGTTCTTC | CASSQDSYNEQFF
13 | NA | TRBJ2-1 | TRBV9 | NA | TGTGCCAGCAGCAGGACAGCTACGAATGAGCAGTTCTTC | CASSRTATNEQFF
16 | few | TRBJ2-1 | TRBV5-8 | TRBD2 | TGTGCCAGCAGCTTGCTAGCGGGACGCGAAAACAATGAGCAGTTCTTC | CASSLLAGRENNEQFF
15 | NA | TRBJ1-1 | TRBV18 | NA | TGTGCCAGCTCACCACCGTCAGGGATAAACACTGAAGCTTTCTTT | CASSPPSGINTEAFF